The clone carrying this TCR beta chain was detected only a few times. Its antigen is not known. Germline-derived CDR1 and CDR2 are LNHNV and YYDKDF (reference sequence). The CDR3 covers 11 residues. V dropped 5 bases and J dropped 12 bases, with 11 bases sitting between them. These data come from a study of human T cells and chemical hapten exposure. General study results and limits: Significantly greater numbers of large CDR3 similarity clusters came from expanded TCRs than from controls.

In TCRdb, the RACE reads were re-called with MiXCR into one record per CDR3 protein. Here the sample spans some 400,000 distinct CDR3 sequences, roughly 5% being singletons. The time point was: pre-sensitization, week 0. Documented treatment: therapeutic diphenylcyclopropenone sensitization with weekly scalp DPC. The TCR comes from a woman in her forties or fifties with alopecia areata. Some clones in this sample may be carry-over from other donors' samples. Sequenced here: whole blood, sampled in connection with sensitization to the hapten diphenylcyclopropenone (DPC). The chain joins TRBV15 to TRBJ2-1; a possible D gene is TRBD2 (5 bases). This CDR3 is CATSPGIGQFF. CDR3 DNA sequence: TGTGCCACCAGCCCCGGGATTGGGCAGTTCTTC.